A single sample gave rise to the 29 T cell receptor beta chains below, sequenced in a study of cytomegalovirus exposure and HLA in healthy donors. The PCR had 60 Vbeta and 13 Jbeta primers. Measured with immunoSEQ multiplex PCR; TCRdb has only the in-frame clones, and not every one. This sample carries roughly 150,000 clones, roughly 80% of them seen once, and the ten largest clones take roughly 2.3%. The sample comprised PBMCs. These receptors were taken from a male donor in good health and CMV-seronegative.

The J gene is TRBJ2-1, the V gene TRBV14; 10 nucleotides line up with TRBD1. The CDR3 contains 15 residues. J lost 6 bases, V lost 4 bases, and 6 bases had no gene match. Germline V gives CDR1 SGHDN, CDR2 FVKESK. Here the CDR3 DNA reads TGTGCCAGCAGCCGTTGGACAGGGGGAAGCAATGAGCAGTTCTTC. Residues: CASSRWTGGSNEQFF.

J is TRBJ1-5 and V is TRBV5-6; a possible D gene is TRBD1 (6 bases). The CDR3 consists of 15 residues. CDR1 and CDR2 from the germline V gene are SGHDT and YYEEEE. V lost 0 bases and J 1 base, leaving 8 bases between the germline ends. The CDR3 region has the DNA TGTGCCAGCAGCTTGGCAGGGGCCAGCAATCAGCCCCAGCATTTT. It yields the protein CASSLAGASNQPQHF.

The chain employs TRBV28 and TRBJ1-1, with D hard to call. CDR1 MDHEN and CDR2 SYDVKM come from the germline V gene. The CDR3 loop spans 16 amino acids. V was clipped by 2 bases and J by 0 bases, with 13 bases between them. CDR3 region: CASSLTPAGMNTEAFF. DNA for the CDR3: TGTGCCAGCAGTTTAACCCCAGCGGGGATGAACACTGAAGCTTTCTTT.

The gene calls are TRBV7-2 and TRBJ2-2; D gene unclear. The V end was cut by 2 bases, the J end by 6 bases, with 16 bases between. The V gene's germline CDR1 is SGHTA and CDR2 FQGNSA. There are 16 residues in the CDR3. The CDR3 bases are TGTGCCAGCAGCTTAACCCTCGGTAGCCATCCCGGGGAGCTGTTTTTT. This gives the protein CASSLTLGSHPGELFF.

CDR3 sequence reads: CSVEVGVNTEAFF. In DNA, the CDR3 is TGCAGCGTTGAAGTGGGAGTGAACACTGAAGCTTTCTTT. The J gene is TRBJ1-1, the V gene TRBV29-1; D call uncertain. Trimming took off 1 base at V and 0 bases at J, with 6 bases between the two ends. The CDR3 contains 13 residues. Germline values: CDR1 SQVTM, CDR2 ANQGSEA.

The J gene is TRBJ2-7, the V gene TRBV2; D gene uncertain. Trimming cost V 8 bases and J 2 bases, with 16 bases left between them. Germline V gene sequence: CDR1 SNHLY, CDR2 FYNNEI. CDR3 length equals 14 residues. For the CDR3, the DNA is TGTGCCAGCGCGGCCGCTAGAGAGACCTACGAGCAGTACTTC. It is translated as CASAAARETYEQYF.

This clone was recorded once. The chain uses TRBV18 and TRBJ2-2; D remains unclear. The length of the CDR3 is 14 residues. The V gene's germline CDR1 is KGHSH and CDR2 LQKENI. V was pared by 5 bases and J by 0 bases, with 7 bases between. CDR3 protein: CASSGQTNTGELFF. In nucleotides, the CDR3 is TGTGCCAGCTCAGGCCAGACGAACACCGGGGAGCTGTTTTTT.

The chain joins TRBV6-6 to TRBJ2-3, with 8 bases matching TRBD2. CDR1 MNHNY and CDR2 SVGAGI come from the germline V gene (reference sequence). CDR3 length equals 15 residues. The trim removed 6 bases at V and 0 bases at J, leaving 5 bases unmatched. Here the CDR3 DNA reads TGTGCCAGCAGGGCCCGGGAGGGGAGCACAGATACGCAGTATTTT. It is translated as CASRAREGSTDTQYF.

The rearrangement uses TRBV7-2 and TRBJ2-1; 8 bases are shared with TRBD2. This CDR3 has 12 amino acids. Unmatched junction bases numbered 2, after V lost 7 bases and J lost 6 bases. Germline assignment: CDR1 SGHTA and CDR2 FQGNSA. The CDR3 sequence: CASTGTSNEQFF. CDR3 coding DNA: TGTGCCAGCACCGGGACTAGCAATGAGCAGTTCTTC.

This clone has more than one count but fewer than ten. The same CDR3 can be traced to other DNA sequences in this sample. The chain recombines TRBV29-1 with TRBJ2-4; D is unresolved. Germline V gene sequence: CDR1 SQVTM, CDR2 ANQGSEA. The CDR3 runs to 10 residues. The V end lost 4 bases, the J end lost 5 bases, and 3 bases lay between the germline ends. CDR3 protein: CSVGENIQYF. CDR3 nucleotide sequence: TGCAGCGTTGGCGAAAACATTCAGTACTTC.

The V call is TRBV7-3, the J call TRBJ2-7; 12 bases fit TRBD2. Looked up from germline, CDR1 is SGHTA and CDR2 is FQGTGA. The CDR3 has 16 residues. V dropped 5 bases and J dropped 5; count of bases not matched to a gene: 10. CDR3 bases: TGTGCCAGCAGCAGCAGTCCGACTAGCGGGAGCAACGAGCAGTACTTC. Its translation is CASSSSPTSGSNEQYF.

This clone was observed once. The chain combines TRBV4-1 with TRBJ1-2, with a tentative D call TRBD1 (6 bases). Germline CDR1 reads MGHRA; CDR2 reads YSYEKL. V gave up 2 bases and J gave up 5 bases, with 24 bases separating them. The CDR3 has 18 amino acids. CDR3 in amino acids: CASSQQPGQRLTNYGYTF. The DNA for the CDR3 is TGCGCCAGCAGCCAACAACCTGGACAGCGCCTAACGAATTATGGCTACACCTTC.

The rearrangement uses TRBV29-1 and TRBJ2-5; D perhaps matches TRBD1 (6 bases). Germline CDR1 is SQVTM and CDR2 is ANQGSEA. Trimming left V 6 bases short and J 4 bases short, with 21 bases between. The CDR3 is 15 residues long. In DNA form, the CDR3 reads TGCAGCGTGAGGATGGGGGCCGAACCCCTAGAGACCCAGTACTTC. Residues: CSVRMGAEPLETQYF.

CDR3 nucleotide sequence: TGTGCCAGCAGCCCGTCGACAGGTTTCCAAGAGACCCAGTACTTC. Encoded protein: CASSPSTGFQETQYF. V and J are TRBV7-3 and TRBJ2-5, with TRBD1 as a possible D gene (6 bases). V lost 5 bases, J lost 1 base, and 14 bases lay in between. The CDR3 is 15 amino acids. In germline, CDR1 is SGHTA, CDR2 FQGTGA. Full variable domain (missing parts from reference TRBV7-3 and TRBJ2-5): GAGVSQTPSNKVTEKGKYVELRCDPISGHTALYWYRQSLGQGPEFLIYFQGTGAADDSGLPNDRFFAVRPEGSVSTLKIQRTERGDSAVYLCASSPSTGFQETQYFGPGTRLLVL.

The CDR3 loop is CASSYSPNGAGELFF. DNA for the CDR3: TGTGCCAGCAGTTACTCACCCAACGGGGCCGGGGAGCTGTTTTTT. This sequence joins TRBV6-5 and TRBJ2-2; D possibly corresponds to TRBD2 (5 bases). V was shortened by 0 bases and J by 6 bases, with 11 bases between the two germline ends. The CDR3 runs to 15 residues. CDR1 is MNHEY and CDR2 is SVGAGI in the germline V gene.

The V call is TRBV7-2, the J call TRBJ2-2, with D possibly TRBD1 on 5 matching bases. Germline V gene lookup returns CDR1 SGHTA and CDR2 FQGNSA. There are 15 residues in the CDR3. The germline V and J ends were trimmed by 4 bases and 5 bases, with 14 bases remaining between them. DNA of the CDR3: TGTGCCAGCAGCTCACAACTCAGGGTAACCGGGGAGCTGTTTTTT. Its protein product is CASSSQLRVTGELFF.

The chain couples TRBV19 to TRBJ2-2; perhaps TRBD2 as D (6 bases). Trimming took 6 bases from V and 5 from J, leaving 13 bases between them. In germline, CDR1 is LNHDA, CDR2 SQIVND (reference sequence). The CDR3 sequence is 14 residues long. The CDR3 sequence: CASRRSGGTGELFF. The CDR3 coding sequence is TGTGCCAGTAGACGTTCTGGGGGGACCGGGGAGCTGTTTTTT.

The rearrangement uses TRBV5-1 and TRBJ2-5, with 9 nucleotides matching TRBD1. V trimming: 5 bases; J trimming: 11 bases; junction bases outside the gene matches: 10. CDR3 length equals 13 residues. Per germline, CDR1 SGHRS and CDR2 YFSETQ. In DNA, the CDR3 is TGCGCCAGCAGGCGGGACAGGGCGACAGAGCAGTACTTC. Amino acid sequence: CASRRDRATEQYF.

The CDR3 coding sequence is TGTGCCAGCAGCGTAGGGGGACACGCACAGCAGACCCAGTACTTC. This encodes CASSVGGHAQQTQYF. The chain joins TRBV9 to TRBJ2-5; D is possibly TRBD1 (6 bases). V was cut by 0 bases and J by 6 bases, with 15 bases left in between. Germline V gives CDR1 SGDLS, CDR2 YYNGEE. The CDR3 covers 15 residues.

This clone was observed a single time. The CDR3 sequence is CSGGTANYGYTF. The CDR3 DNA sequence: TGCAGCGGAGGGACAGCTAACTATGGCTACACCTTC. V gene TRBV29-1 combines with J gene TRBJ1-2; 7 bases map to TRBD1. Germline assignment: CDR1 SQVTM and CDR2 ANQGSEA. The junction had 2 bases not matched to a gene; V was cut back by 7 bases and J by 0 bases. The CDR3 extends over 12 amino acids.

This clone was seen more than once but under ten times. The chain links TRBV25-1 to TRBJ1-1; 7 positions agree with TRBD1. This CDR3 comprises 14 residues. The germline CDR1 and CDR2 sequences are MGHDK and SYGVNS. Unmatched junction bases numbered 5, after V lost 4 bases and J lost 3 bases. The CDR3 sequence: CASSVGTAYTEAFF. The CDR3, as DNA: TGTGCCAGCAGTGTCGGGACAGCTTACACTGAAGCTTTCTTT.

This chain joins TRBV4-1 and TRBJ1-5; 7 bases map to TRBD1. Trimming at V came to 3 bases and at J to 2 bases, leaving 7 bases not matched to a gene. Germline V gene data show CDR1 as MGHRA and CDR2 as YSYEKL. The CDR3 covers 16 residues. Here the CDR3 reads CASSHTGVGGNQPQHF. The CDR3 bases are TGCGCCAGCAGCCACACAGGGGTTGGGGGCAATCAGCCCCAGCATTTT.

The chain employs TRBV19 and TRBJ2-5; D perhaps matches TRBD2 (7 bases). V dropped 4 bases and J dropped 5 bases, with 20 bases sitting between them. The CDR3 contains 16 residues. Germline V gives CDR1 LNHDA, CDR2 SQIVND (reference sequence). The CDR3 bases are TGTGCCAGTAGTAGTTCCCCGGGGGGCCGAGGGGAGACCCAGTACTTC. Protein: CASSSSPGGRGETQYF.

The gene calls are TRBV7-3 and TRBJ2-1; 9 bases agree with TRBD1. The J segment lost 7 bases and the V segment lost 1 base, leaving 8 bases of the junction unmatched. The CDR3 extends over 16 amino acids. Germline V lookup: CDR1 SGHTA, CDR2 FQGTGA. The DNA of the CDR3 is TGTGCCAGCAGCTTAAGTTCGGGGACAGGGACGAATGAGCAGTTCTTC. Its protein is CASSLSSGTGTNEQFF. Filled out from reference TRBV7-3 and TRBJ2-1, the complete variable domain reads GAGVSQTPSNKVTEKGKYVELRCDPISGHTALYWYRQSLGQGPEFLIYFQGTGAADDSGLPNDRFFAVRPEGSVSTLKIQRTERGDSAVYLCASSLSSGTGTNEQFFGPGTRLTVL.

The chain has TRBV11-1 and TRBJ2-7, with a tentative D call TRBD2 (5 bases). Looked up from germline, CDR1 is SGHAT and CDR2 is FQDESV (reference sequence). The CDR3 is made up of 12 amino acids. V lost 5 bases, J lost 3 bases, and 8 bases lay in between. The CDR3 DNA reads as TGTGCCAGCAGCCCCCGGGGCTACGAGCAGTACTTC. This translates into CASSPRGYEQYF.

This sequence joins TRBV15 and TRBJ1-1; TRBD1 agrees at 7 bases. The germline V gene has CDR1 LNHNV and CDR2 YYDKDF (reference sequence). J lost 4 bases, V lost 3 bases, and 14 bases had no gene match. The CDR3 consists of 17 residues. The CDR3, as DNA: TGTGCCACCAGCAGGCGAGGGGACAGATGGGCGGGCACTGAAGCTTTCTTT. This sequence encodes CATSRRGDRWAGTEAFF. Variable domain in full (rest from reference TRBV15 and TRBJ1-1): DAMVIQNPRYQVTQFGKPVTLSCSQTLNHNVMYWYQQKSSQAPKLLFHYYDKDFNNEADTPDNFQSRRPNTSFCFLDIRSPGLGDTAMYLCATSRRGDRWAGTEAFFGQGTRLTVV.

The rearrangement joins TRBV27 to TRBJ2-3; 10 nucleotides align to TRBD2. CDR3 length: 13 residues. V trimming: 7 bases; J trimming: 5 bases; junction bases outside the gene matches: 3. Germline CDR1 reads MNHEY; CDR2 reads SMNVEV (reference sequence). The CDR3 reads CASTSGGLDTQYF. DNA for the CDR3: TGTGCCAGCACTAGCGGGGGTTTAGATACGCAGTATTTT.

The gene calls are TRBV7-9 and TRBJ2-2; D might be TRBD1 (7 bases). Trimming removed 11 bases at V and 1 base at J, with 11 bases between. CDR1 and CDR2 (germline): SEHNR, FQNEAQ (reference sequence). CDR3 length equals 13 residues. CDR3 nucleotides: TGTGCCCCGGGGGACAGGAACACCGGGGAGCTGTTTTTT. As protein: CAPGDRNTGELFF.

J is TRBJ2-5 and V is TRBV11-1; TRBD2 aligns across 8 bases. Germline V gene sequence: CDR1 SGHAT, CDR2 FQDESV (reference sequence). This CDR3 comprises 14 residues. With V trimmed by 5 bases and J by 2 bases, 4 bases remained unmatched. The CDR3 DNA follows: TGTGCCAGCAGCAGCGGACTAGCTCAAGAGACCCAGTACTTC. Its translation: CASSSGLAQETQYF.